Listed below are T cell receptor beta chains from one sample, sequenced in a study of blood T cell repertoires in COVID-19. Sequencing was performed with immunoSEQ multiplex PCR; in TCRdb, only in-frame clones are kept and a portion is missing. The table records fewer than 200,000 clones, more than 75% of them present only once. Sequenced sample: peripheral blood. These receptors originate from a woman of 80 years or more with COVID-19, enrolled during active disease. Each CDR3 is given with its conserved first and last residue. D genes are given only for firm matches. The size field is filled for only some rows; it gives once, few, many or a size class.

D gene: TRBD2
V gene: TRBV28
clone size: NA
J gene: TRBJ2-1
CDR3 DNA: TGTGCCAGCAGGCTAGCGGGAGGGCCTTCCAATGAGCAGTTCTTC
CDR3 protein: CASRLAGGPSNEQFF

D gene: TRBD1
V gene: TRBV18
clone size: few
J gene: TRBJ1-1
CDR3 DNA: TGTGCCAGCTCACTAGGGACAGGGATTGGAGGCACTGAAGCTTTCTTT
CDR3 protein: CASSLGTGIGGTEAFF

D gene: NA
V gene: TRBV4-2
clone size: NA
J gene: TRBJ2-5
CDR3 DNA: TGTGCCAGCAGCCAAGAGGAGAGGGGGGGTACGGAGACCCAGTACTTC
CDR3 protein: CASSQEERGGTETQYF

D gene: NA
V gene: TRBV5-5
clone size: once
J gene: TRBJ1-2
CDR3 DNA: TGTGCCAGCAGCTTGGGTGTCGGAGGGGCGAATGGCTACACCTTC
CDR3 protein: CASSLGVGGANGYTF

D gene: NA
V gene: TRBV20-1
clone size: NA
J gene: TRBJ1-1
CDR3 DNA: TGCAGTGCTAGACGTAGCACTGAAGCTTTCTTT
CDR3 protein: CSARRSTEAFF

D gene: TRBD1
V gene: TRBV6-2/TRBV6-3
clone size: once
J gene: TRBJ1-1
CDR3 DNA: TGTGCCAGCAGCCTCAGGGGGCGCGAAGCTTTCTTT
CDR3 protein: CASSLRGREAFF

D gene: TRBD1
V gene: TRBV4-3
clone size: NA
J gene: TRBJ2-2
CDR3 DNA: TGCGCCAGCAGCCAAGAAGAGACAGGGGCGAACACCGGGGAGCTGTTTTTT
CDR3 protein: CASSQEETGANTGELFF

D gene: NA
V gene: TRBV7-8
clone size: NA
J gene: TRBJ2-7
CDR3 DNA: TGTGCCAGCAGCTTAGGACTAAGAGTCTACGAGCAGTACTTC
CDR3 protein: CASSLGLRVYEQYF

D gene: NA
V gene: TRBV7-9
clone size: NA
J gene: TRBJ2-3
CDR3 DNA: TGTGCCAGCAGTGGTCGAGGTGGTCGGACAGATACGCAGTATTTT
CDR3 protein: CASSGRGGRTDTQYF

D gene: NA
V gene: TRBV21-1
clone size: many
J gene: TRBJ2-7
CDR3 DNA: TGTGCCAGCAGCAAACTCCCTTTCCGGTCATACTACGAGCAGTACTTC
CDR3 protein: CASSKLPFRSYYEQYF

D gene: NA
V gene: TRBV5-1
clone size: NA
J gene: TRBJ1-1
CDR3 DNA: TGCGCCAGCAGCTCTTCGGGCCCGGACATGGGAGCTTTCTTT
CDR3 protein: CASSSSGPDMGAFF

D gene: NA
V gene: TRBV18
clone size: few
J gene: TRBJ2-1
CDR3 DNA: TGTGCCAGCTCGCTCGGAGCGGACGCCTCCTACAATGAGCAGTTCTTC
CDR3 protein: CASSLGADASYNEQFF

D gene: TRBD1
V gene: TRBV5-4
clone size: NA
J gene: TRBJ2-7
CDR3 DNA: TGTGCCAGCAGCTCTCCGGGACAGCAAATCGGCGAGCAGTACTTC
CDR3 protein: CASSSPGQQIGEQYF

D gene: TRBD2
V gene: TRBV6-5
clone size: few
J gene: TRBJ2-3
CDR3 DNA: TGTGCCAGCAGTACTAGCGGAGGGGTCCCAGATACGCAGTATTTT
CDR3 protein: CASSTSGGVPDTQYF

D gene: NA
V gene: TRBV7-9
clone size: NA
J gene: TRBJ2-7
CDR3 DNA: TGTGCCAGCAGCCTAAGAGGGGGGGCCTACGAGCAGTACTTC
CDR3 protein: CASSLRGGAYEQYF

D gene: TRBD1
V gene: TRBV28
clone size: NA
J gene: TRBJ1-2
CDR3 DNA: TGTGCCAGCCAAAACACAGAGACAGGGCTTGTTGGCTACACCTTC
CDR3 protein: CASQNTETGLVGYTF

D gene: TRBD2
V gene: TRBV29-1
clone size: NA
J gene: TRBJ2-1
CDR3 DNA: TGCAGCGTGAGACTAGCGGGAGCCAATGAGCAGTTCTTC
CDR3 protein: CSVRLAGANEQFF

D gene: TRBD2
V gene: TRBV5-1
clone size: once
J gene: TRBJ2-2
CDR3 DNA: TGCGCCAGCAGCTCAGGACTAGCTGCGAACACCGGGGAGCTGTTTTTT
CDR3 protein: CASSSGLAANTGELFF

D gene: NA
V gene: TRBV19
clone size: NA
J gene: TRBJ2-3
CDR3 DNA: TGTGCCAGTAGTCTCTCGGGCACAGATACGCAGTATTTT
CDR3 protein: CASSLSGTDTQYF

D gene: TRBD2
V gene: TRBV18
clone size: NA
J gene: TRBJ2-1
CDR3 DNA: TGTGCCAGCTCACTGATAGTCGCCACTAGCGGGAATTTATATGAGCAGTTCTTC
CDR3 protein: CASSLIVATSGNLYEQFF

D gene: NA
V gene: TRBV6-6
clone size: NA
J gene: TRBJ1-1
CDR3 DNA: TGTGCCAGCAGTTACCCAGAGGCAAACACTGAAGCTTTCTTT
CDR3 protein: CASSYPEANTEAFF

D gene: NA
V gene: TRBV4-1
clone size: NA
J gene: TRBJ2-2
CDR3 DNA: TGCGCCAGCAGCCAAGACCGAGAAAATGCTTTGGGCCGGACCGGGGAGCTGTTTTTT
CDR3 protein: CASSQDRENALGRTGELFF

D gene: TRBD1
V gene: TRBV5-1
clone size: few
J gene: TRBJ2-5
CDR3 DNA: TGCGCCAGCAGCTCCAGTCCCGGGACAGGGGGCGCGGAGACCCAGTACTTC
CDR3 protein: CASSSSPGTGGAETQYF

D gene: TRBD2
V gene: TRBV5-4
clone size: NA
J gene: TRBJ2-7
CDR3 DNA: TGTGCCAGCAGCCGATCCGGGACTAGCGGGTCTGAGCAGTACTTC
CDR3 protein: CASSRSGTSGSEQYF

D gene: TRBD1
V gene: TRBV6-5
clone size: NA
J gene: TRBJ1-4
CDR3 DNA: TGTGCCAGCAGGATGGACAGGACTAATGAAAAACTGTTTTTT
CDR3 protein: CASRMDRTNEKLFF

D gene: TRBD1
V gene: TRBV6-5
clone size: NA
J gene: TRBJ1-2
CDR3 DNA: TGTGCCAGCAGGTCTCCAGGGGGCTATAACTATGGCTACACCTTC
CDR3 protein: CASRSPGGYNYGYTF

D gene: NA
V gene: TRBV28
clone size: NA
J gene: TRBJ1-2
CDR3 DNA: TGTGCCAGCACAAGGACTTTTCCCGATGATAACTATGGCTACACCTTC
CDR3 protein: CASTRTFPDDNYGYTF

D gene: NA
V gene: TRBV6-2/TRBV6-3
clone size: NA
J gene: TRBJ2-2
CDR3 DNA: TGTGCCAGCAGCCCAACCGCGGGCACCGGGGAGCTGTTTTTT
CDR3 protein: CASSPTAGTGELFF

D gene: TRBD2
V gene: TRBV14
clone size: once
J gene: TRBJ2-7
CDR3 DNA: TGTGCCAGCAGCCACATCTCCTGGCGGGGGGCCTACGAGCAGTACTTC
CDR3 protein: CASSHISWRGAYEQYF

D gene: NA
V gene: TRBV15
clone size: NA
J gene: TRBJ1-2
CDR3 DNA: TGTGCCACCAGCAGAGTTCCACGCGATGGCTACACCTTC
CDR3 protein: CATSRVPRDGYTF

D gene: TRBD2
V gene: TRBV2
clone size: NA
J gene: TRBJ2-3
CDR3 DNA: TGTGCCAGCAGTGACGTGATACTAGCGGGAGACACAGATACGCAGTATTTT
CDR3 protein: CASSDVILAGDTDTQYF

D gene: NA
V gene: TRBV3-1/TRBV3-2
clone size: NA
J gene: TRBJ1-1
CDR3 DNA: TGTGCCAGCAGCCTGACAGGAATGAACACTGAAGCTTTCTTT
CDR3 protein: CASSLTGMNTEAFF

D gene: NA
V gene: TRBV12-3/TRBV12-4
clone size: NA
J gene: TRBJ1-1
CDR3 DNA: TGTGCCAGCAGTTTCAACAGGGAGTTGACTTTCTTT
CDR3 protein: CASSFNRELTFF

D gene: TRBD1
V gene: TRBV5-3
clone size: once
J gene: TRBJ2-1
CDR3 DNA: TGTGCCAGAAGTCCTCGTGATTTGGGACAGGTCGACAATGAGCAGTTCTTC
CDR3 protein: CARSPRDLGQVDNEQFF

D gene: TRBD2
V gene: TRBV7-8
clone size: few
J gene: TRBJ2-7
CDR3 DNA: TGTGCCAGCGGAACGACTAGCGAAGTCTACGAGCAGTACTTC
CDR3 protein: CASGTTSEVYEQYF

D gene: NA
V gene: TRBV5-5
clone size: NA
J gene: TRBJ1-1
CDR3 DNA: TGTGCCAGCAGCTCCCCCGGGACAAAAACCTACATGAACACTGAAGCTTTCTTT
CDR3 protein: CASSSPGTKTYMNTEAFF

D gene: TRBD1
V gene: TRBV6-5
clone size: NA
J gene: TRBJ2-2
CDR3 DNA: TGTGCCAGCCAGGACAGGGTACCCGGGGAGCTGTTTTTT
CDR3 protein: CASQDRVPGELFF

D gene: NA
V gene: TRBV7-2
clone size: NA
J gene: TRBJ2-2
CDR3 DNA: TGTGCCAGCAGAACTATAGGCGGGGAGCTGTTTTTT
CDR3 protein: CASRTIGGELFF

D gene: NA
V gene: TRBV19
clone size: NA
J gene: TRBJ1-5
CDR3 DNA: TGTGCCACCAGTCGCCTCAGGATCTCGGTTAATCAGCCCCAGCATTTT
CDR3 protein: CATSRLRISVNQPQHF

D gene: TRBD1
V gene: TRBV9
clone size: NA
J gene: TRBJ2-6
CDR3 DNA: TGTGCCAGCACCCAGACAGGGCACTCTGGGGCCAACGTCCTGACTTTC
CDR3 protein: CASTQTGHSGANVLTF

D gene: NA
V gene: TRBV28
clone size: NA
J gene: TRBJ2-2
CDR3 DNA: TGTGCCAGCAGTTTATCTAAGACTTGGGCGAACACCGGGGAGCTGTTTTTT
CDR3 protein: CASSLSKTWANTGELFF

D gene: NA
V gene: TRBV7-9
clone size: NA
J gene: TRBJ1-2
CDR3 DNA: TGTGCCAGCAGCCGGCTCCAGACAGGTCCCTATGGCTACACCTTC
CDR3 protein: CASSRLQTGPYGYTF

D gene: NA
V gene: TRBV20-1
clone size: NA
J gene: TRBJ2-7
CDR3 DNA: TGCAGTGCTAGACGGGAGGAGCAGTACTTC
CDR3 protein: CSARREEQYF

D gene: NA
V gene: TRBV27
clone size: NA
J gene: TRBJ1-1
CDR3 DNA: TGTGCCAGCAGTTTATCGCGGGACCGATACACTGAAGCTTTCTTT
CDR3 protein: CASSLSRDRYTEAFF

D gene: NA
V gene: TRBV6-2/TRBV6-3
clone size: NA
J gene: TRBJ1-3
CDR3 DNA: TGTGCCAGCAGTTACTCGGGACAAAGAAACACCATATATTTT
CDR3 protein: CASSYSGQRNTIYF

D gene: TRBD2
V gene: TRBV7-9
clone size: NA
J gene: TRBJ2-7
CDR3 DNA: TGTGCCAGCAGCTCGGGACTAAGGAACGAGCAGTACTTC
CDR3 protein: CASSSGLRNEQYF